This T cell receptor beta chain was sequenced for a study of CD8 T cell repertoires and HIV-1 epitope variants. For the study at large: Separate wells received one of Twenty-five Gag or Nef variant peptides. Equal numbers of autologous T cell-negative cells presented antigen to enriched T cells. Study-level findings and limits: Eight to ten TCR beta clonotypes were antigen-specific, 5 to 7 apparently recognizing autologous or escape variants.

Produced via immunoSEQ multiplex PCR; TCRdb's table is partial and in-frame only. The sample carries 4,500 to 6,000 clones, around 71% recorded once. This CDR3 contains 13 residues. Trimming pared 0 bases from V and 3 bases from J, leaving 4 bases between. Germline values: CDR1 PRHDT, CDR2 FYEKMQ (reference sequence). A note on this clone: As yet, its antigen is unknown.

This TCR was sampled from a male donor with HIV. Specimen: cultured CD8+ T cells derived from PBMCs. The V gene is TRBV13, the J gene TRBJ2-3; D is unresolved. The CDR3 protein is CASSLGGTDTQYF. The CDR3 DNA reads as TGTGCCAGCAGCTTAGGAGGGACAGATACGCAGTATTTT.